Presented here are 16 T cell receptor beta chains from one specimen sequenced in a study of T cell repertoires in cytomegalovirus infection. A single record per CDR3 protein comes from TCRdb applying MiXCR to the reads. The top ten hold 18% of the sample, which has about 160,000 distinct CDR3 sequences, 17% seen once. Sequencing was done on a sample of CD8+ T cells from PBMCs. These receptors were obtained from a human donor in good health (CMV status not recorded). Some clones in this sample may be carry-over from other donors' samples.

The V and J genes are TRBV6-8 and TRBJ1-1; D remains unclear. The CDR3 is made up of 15 amino acids. Between the trimmed V and J ends, which lost 2 bases and 6 bases, there was a span of 16 bases. Germline CDR1 reads MNHGY; CDR2 reads SAAAGT. CDR3 protein: CASSYNHRLNAEAFF. CDR3 nucleotide sequence: TGTGCCAGCAGTTACAACCACCGCCTCAACGCTGAAGCTTTCTTT.

This clonotype occurred many times. The chain couples TRBV7-2 to TRBJ1-2; 7 positions agree with TRBD1. Germline assignment: CDR1 SGHTA and CDR2 FQGNSA. V dropped 4 bases and J dropped 5; count of bases not matched to a gene: 13. CDR3 length: 16 amino acids. In nucleotides, the CDR3 is TGTGCCAGCAGCTCAACCCCCCCCGGGACAGTTTATGGCTACACCTTC. Amino acid sequence: CASSSTPPGTVYGYTF. The complete variable domain, with remaining parts taken from reference TRBV7-2 and TRBJ1-2, reads GAGVSQSPSNKVTEKGKDVELRCDPISGHTALYWYRQSLGQGLEFLIYFQGNSAPDKSGLPSDRFSAERTGGSVSTLTIQRTQQEDSAVYLCASSSTPPGTVYGYTFGSGTRLTVV.

This clonotype came up a few times. This chain links TRBV6-1 with TRBJ2-7; 7 positions match TRBD2. V shed 3 bases and J 1 base; nucleotides not matched to a gene: 6. The germline V gene encodes CDR1 MNHNS and CDR2 SASEGT. The CDR3 spans 15 residues. The CDR3 DNA is TGTGCCAGCAGTGAGAGACCGGGACTATCCTACGAGCAGTACTTC. Its translation is CASSERPGLSYEQYF.

This clonotype was counted many times. The V and J genes are TRBV4-3 and TRBJ2-1, with D uncertain. In germline, CDR1 is LGHNA, CDR2 YSLEER. The V gene lost 4 bases and the J gene lost 5 bases, with 15 bases spanning the gap. The CDR3 covers 15 residues. CDR3 sequence (DNA): TGCGCCAGCAGCCCAAGGGTTAGCAAGCACAATGAGCAGTTCTTC. Amino acids: CASSPRVSKHNEQFF.

The J gene is TRBJ1-1, the V gene TRBV10-1; D is undetermined. CDR3 size: 13 residues. Germline loops: CDR1 WNHNN, CDR2 SYGVQD (reference sequence). V was clipped by 5 bases and J by 3 bases, with 10 bases between them. CDR3 nucleotides: TGCGCCAGCAGTCTCGGGCAGCACACTGAAGCTTTCTTT. Protein: CASSLGQHTEAFF.

V usage is TRBV6-1 and J usage is TRBJ1-5; 10 bases match TRBD1. The V gene's germline CDR1 is MNHNS and CDR2 SASEGT. Trimming took 10 bases from V and 3 from J; bases not matched to a gene: 6. This CDR3 region has 14 residues. The DNA of the CDR3 is TGTGCCACTCGGGACAGGGGATCCAATCAGCCCCAGCATTTT. It is translated as CATRDRGSNQPQHF.

The chain links TRBV11-2 to TRBJ2-2; D is ambiguous. Germline V gives CDR1 SGHAT, CDR2 FQNNGV. The CDR3 sequence is 13 residues long. Deletions cut 3 bases from V and 4 bases from J, with 6 bases between. For the CDR3, the DNA is TGTGCCAGCAGCTTTGGGGTCACCGGGGAGCTGTTTTTT. This translates into CASSFGVTGELFF.

In nucleotides, the CDR3 is TGTGCCAGCAGTTACCGGACAGGGGGATCCTACGAGCAGTACTTC. Its protein is CASSYRTGGSYEQYF. The V gene is TRBV28, the J gene TRBJ2-7, with TRBD1 matching over 10 bases. With V trimmed by 4 bases and J by 1 base, 4 bases remained unmatched. There are 15 residues in the CDR3. Germline V gene lookup returns CDR1 MDHEN and CDR2 SYDVKM.

At least ten counts were recorded for this clonotype. The chain joins TRBV7-2 to TRBJ2-2; the match to TRBD1 covers 9 bases. Germline loops: CDR1 SGHTA, CDR2 FQGNSA. After removal of 4 bases from V and 4 bases from J, the junction contained 13 bases not matched to a gene. This CDR3 has 18 amino acids. The CDR3 nucleotides read TGTGCCAGCAGCTCGGGACAGGGTATTGTGGTAGGCACCGGGGAGCTGTTTTTT. As protein: CASSSGQGIVVGTGELFF.

This clonotype was recorded a few times. The genes are TRBV7-2 and TRBJ1-4; 9 positions agree with TRBD1. Germline V gene data show CDR1 as SGHTA and CDR2 as FQGNSA. This CDR3 comprises 15 residues. V lost 6 bases and J lost 1; bases outside the gene matches: 3. For the CDR3, the DNA is TGTGCCAGCAGTGAGACAGGGGGAACTAATGAAAAACTGTTTTTT. It is translated as CASSETGGTNEKLFF.

This clonotype was observed a handful of times. Here the CDR3 reads CASAPTGYNEQFF. The CDR3 DNA is TGTGCCAGCGCCCCGACAGGTTACAATGAGCAGTTCTTC. The V call is TRBV19, the J call TRBJ2-1; tentative D call: TRBD1 (6 bases). The length of the CDR3 is 13 residues. The V gene's germline CDR1 is LNHDA and CDR2 SQIVND (reference sequence). V was pared by 9 bases and J by 4 bases, with 13 bases between.

The CDR3 here is CASSPSNEQFF. CDR3 DNA: TGTGCCAGCAGCCCCAGCAATGAGCAGTTCTTC. The chain carries TRBV7-9 and TRBJ2-1, with unresolved D. Trimming took off 5 bases at V and 6 bases at J, with 5 bases between the two ends. The CDR3 consists of 11 residues. CDR1 is SEHNR and CDR2 is FQNEAQ in the germline V gene (reference sequence).

This clonotype has ten or more counts. V usage is TRBV7-2 and J usage is TRBJ1-1; TRBD1 aligns across 7 bases. The CDR3 has 16 residues. The germline gives CDR1 SGHTA, CDR2 FQGNSA. The trim removed 3 bases at V and 4 bases at J, leaving 11 bases unmatched. This CDR3 reads CASSFIRTGRITEAFF. The CDR3 DNA reads TGTGCCAGCAGCTTCATACGGACAGGAAGGATCACTGAAGCTTTCTTT.

V gene TRBV7-8 combines with J gene TRBJ2-4, with 9 bases lining up with TRBD2. The CDR3 totals 17 residues. CDR1 SGHVS and CDR2 FQNEAQ come from the germline V gene. V trimming: 1 base; J trimming: 0 bases; junction bases outside the gene matches: 4. The CDR3 DNA reads as TGTGCCAGCAGCTTAGAACGCGGGGGGGGAGCCAAAAACATTCAGTACTTC. Translated: CASSLERGGGAKNIQYF.

This clonotype has more than one count but fewer than ten. The chain joins TRBV28 to TRBJ2-7; D gene uncertain. The germline V gene encodes CDR1 MDHEN and CDR2 SYDVKM. V gave up 6 bases and J gave up 5 bases, with 8 bases separating them. There are 11 residues in the CDR3. The CDR3 region has the DNA TGTGCCAGCAGGAATATCCACGAGCAGTACTTC. This encodes CASRNIHEQYF.

CDR3 sequence reads: CSVTSGRASYEQYF. The DNA of the CDR3 is TGCAGCGTAACTTCGGGACGGGCCTCCTACGAGCAGTACTTC. The chain carries TRBV29-1 and TRBJ2-7; D possibly matches TRBD1 or TRBD2 (5 bases each). Looked up from germline, CDR1 is SQVTM and CDR2 is ANQGSEA. V gave up 6 bases and J gave up 0 bases, with 15 bases separating them. This CDR3 spans 14 amino acids.